This T cell receptor (beta chain) was retrieved from a study of shared clonotypes between healthy human individuals. Study summary: Each donor contributed plates that comprised three CD4 naive, three CD4 memory, two CD8 naive and one CD8 memory.

Profiled with immunoSEQ multiplex PCR; TCRdb holds only in-frame clones, not every one. The sample has about 2.4 million clones; over 85% are singletons. CDR1 and CDR2 (germline): KGHSH, LQKENI. Trimming removed 2 bases from V and 1 base from J, with 9 bases in between. This CDR3 is 14 amino acids long. On this clone: Other DNA sequences of this sample code for an identical CDR3.

Sequenced material: naive CD4+ T cells from PBMCs. The subset: CD45RA+ positively selected. The J gene is TRBJ2-7, the V gene TRBV18; the D call may be TRBD1 or TRBD2 (5 bases each). This TCR was sampled from a young man in good health. Some clones in this sample may be carry-over from other donors' samples. CDR3 sequence: CASSPGTGSYEQYF. DNA for the CDR3: TGTGCCAGCTCACCAGGGACCGGTTCCTACGAGCAGTACTTC.